The clone carrying this T cell receptor beta chain was seen only a few times. CDR1 MNHEY and CDR2 SMNVEV come from the germline V gene (reference sequence). The CDR3 has 13 residues. The V gene end was trimmed by 5 bases and the J gene end by 5 bases; junction bases not matched to a gene: 5. The data belong to a study of regulatory T cells in long-lasting Graves disease. HTBI primers from iRepertoire and Arm-PCR of CDR3 regions yielded the TCR beta libraries. TCRdb re-called the multiplex PCR reads with MiXCR, one entry per CDR3 protein. This sample has 600,000 to 800,000 distinct CDR3 sequences, with around 30% found just once. The time point here: persistent/refractory GD, antithyroid drugs over 5 years with positive TRAb. Scientists built the TCR library using RNA that was extracted from PBMCs.

This chain uses TRBV27 with TRBJ1-2, with TRBD1 matching 7 bases. This TCR derives from a female donor with Graves disease. Sequencing was performed on peripheral blood mononuclear cells (PBMCs), taken when the disease was refractory, from a patient treated with antithyroid drugs. In DNA, the CDR3 is TGTGCCAGCAGTATAAGACAGGGTTATGGCTACACCTTC. Amino acids: CASSIRQGYGYTF.